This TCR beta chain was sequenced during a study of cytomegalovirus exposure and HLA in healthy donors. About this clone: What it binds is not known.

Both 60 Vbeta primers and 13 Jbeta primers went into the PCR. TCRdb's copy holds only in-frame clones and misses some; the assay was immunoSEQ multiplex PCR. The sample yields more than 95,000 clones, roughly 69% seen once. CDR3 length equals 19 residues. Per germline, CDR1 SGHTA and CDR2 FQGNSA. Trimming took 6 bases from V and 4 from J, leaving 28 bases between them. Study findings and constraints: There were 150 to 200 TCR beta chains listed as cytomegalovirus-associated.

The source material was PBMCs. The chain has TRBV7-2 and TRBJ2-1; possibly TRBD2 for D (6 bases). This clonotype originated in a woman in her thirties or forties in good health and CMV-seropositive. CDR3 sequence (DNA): TGTGCCAGCAGTCGGAGGGCCATCGGTCTCCCTGGCCTTTACAATGAGCAGTTCTTC. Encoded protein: CASSRRAIGLPGLYNEQFF.